The 16 T cell receptor beta chains listed next were all sequenced from one sample in a study of T cells in Graves' hyperthyroidism and ophthalmopathy (dated by TCRdb to between 2018 and 2021). Libraries came from multiplex PCR. Sequencing was carried out with an Illumina HiSeq 2000. Amplification of TCR beta CDR3 regions was carried out from RNA transcripts. A first-round RT-PCR of the TCR CDR3 used the HTBI primer set with the Qiagen OneStep RT-PCR kit. Using fastp at Q25 and MiXCR, TCRdb reprocessed the public reads and kept productive beta chains. Rows with one shared CDR3 protein collapse into an entry with the most common genes and DNA. The sample has around 500,000 distinct CDR3 sequences on record, roughly a sixth of them singletons. The ten largest make up approximately 30% of the sample. The sample comprised blood. Receptor source: a woman aged 25 to 39 with Graves' ophthalmopathy.

The rearrangement links TRBV20-1 to TRBJ2-7; the D call may be TRBD1 or TRBD2 (5 bases each). The germline gives CDR1 DFQATT, CDR2 SNEGSKA (reference sequence). V was shortened by 1 base and J by 2 bases, with 12 bases between the two germline ends. The CDR3 is 14 residues long. The CDR3 DNA is TGCAGTGCTAGAGGGGGCCGGGACCCCTACGAGCAGTACTTC. Its translation is CSARGGRDPYEQYF.

This clonotype appeared many times. This chain links TRBV7-8 with TRBJ2-7; 9 bases agree with TRBD2. The CDR3 is 14 amino acids. The germline CDR1 and CDR2 sequences are SGHVS and FQNEAQ. Germline trimming cut 11 bases from V and 4 bases from J; bases unmatched to any gene: 12. The CDR3 DNA sequence: TGTGCCTCTAATAGGCGGGAGGGCCTGTACGAGCAGTACTTC. Amino acids: CASNRREGLYEQYF.

Many counts were recorded for this clonotype. The gene calls are TRBV7-8 and TRBJ2-1; no clear D. From germline, CDR1 is SGHVS and CDR2 FQNEAQ. The ends were cut back, 1 base at V and 6 bases at J, with 7 bases in the middle. The CDR3 covers 13 residues. The CDR3 bases are TGTGCCAGCAGCTTAGGCCAGCTCAATGAGCAGTTCTTC. Translated: CASSLGQLNEQFF.

This clonotype showed up just a few times. J is TRBJ1-2 and V is TRBV6-5; D call uncertain. The V gene's germline CDR1 is MNHEY and CDR2 SVGAGI. Trimming removed 2 bases at V and 2 bases at J, with 6 bases between. This CDR3 has 13 residues. The CDR3 DNA follows: TGTGCCAGCAGTTACGATCTGAACTATGGCTACACCTTC. It specifies CASSYDLNYGYTF.

The chain employs TRBV7-2 and TRBJ2-7; weak D call: TRBD2 (6 bases). CDR1 and CDR2 (germline): SGHTA, FQGNSA. This CDR3 contains 15 residues. V was trimmed by 7 bases and J by 0 bases, leaving 16 bases between them. DNA of the CDR3: TGTGCCAGCACTACACAGGCTAGCGACTCCTACGAGCAGTACTTC. This sequence encodes CASTTQASDSYEQYF. Looking up the rest from reference TRBV7-2 and TRBJ2-7 gives the full variable domain: GAGVSQSPSNKVTEKGKDVELRCDPISGHTALYWYRQSLGQGLEFLIYFQGNSAPDKSGLPSDRFSAERTGGSVSTLTIQRTQQEDSAVYLCASTTQASDSYEQYFGPGTRLTVT.

This clonotype was observed at least ten times. The rearrangement links TRBV4-3 to TRBJ1-4; 8 bases line up with TRBD1. The junction had 8 bases not matched to a gene; V was cut back by 3 bases and J by 8 bases. This CDR3 has 15 amino acids. The germline V gene encodes CDR1 LGHNA and CDR2 YSLEER. The CDR3 region has the DNA TGCGCCAGCAGCCACTTCGGACAGGGCGGAGAAAAACTGTTTTTT. Its translation: CASSHFGQGGEKLFF.

Concerning this clonotype itself: A much larger clone lies one base from this, so it may be a read error. The V and J genes are TRBV10-3 and TRBJ1-6; possibly TRBD1 for D (6 bases). The germline gives CDR1 ENHRY, CDR2 SYGVKD. V was cut by 10 bases and J by 7 bases, with 17 bases left in between. The CDR3 extends over 14 amino acids. CDR3 nucleotide sequence: TGTGCCACCACGGCACAGGGTAGCAATTCACCCCTCCACTTT. Amino acids: CATTAQGSNSPLHF.

This clonotype showed up just a few times. The chain uses TRBV4-3 and TRBJ2-1; 9 nucleotides match TRBD2. J was trimmed by 4 bases and V by 0 bases; bases with no gene match: 4. The CDR3 contains 16 residues. CDR1 is LGHNA and CDR2 is YSLEER in the germline V gene. The CDR3 DNA sequence: TGCGCCAGCAGCCAAGATTGGGCGGGGGGGTACAATGAGCAGTTCTTC. It translates to CASSQDWAGGYNEQFF.

This clonotype has more than one count but fewer than ten. The CDR3 nucleotides read TGTGCCACGATCCTCACCGGGACTAGCGGGAGTTTAGGGACCGGGGAGCTGTTTTTT. It codes for CATILTGTSGSLGTGELFF. The V call is TRBV7-8, the J call TRBJ2-2; 14 bases fit TRBD2. CDR3 length: 19 amino acids. Germline CDR1 SGHVS, CDR2 FQNEAQ. The trim removed 10 bases at V and 5 bases at J, leaving 18 bases unmatched.

This clonotype was detected ten times or more. The rearrangement links TRBV9 to TRBJ1-6, with D uncertain. The CDR3 covers 15 residues. Germline-derived CDR1 and CDR2 are SGDLS and YYNGEE. Trimming took off 3 bases at V and 7 bases at J, with 14 bases between the two ends. CDR3 nucleotide sequence: TGTGCCAGCAGCGCCGAAGGCGACTGGAATTCACCCCTCCACTTT. Amino acid sequence: CASSAEGDWNSPLHF. Based on the CDR3 plus reference TRBV9 and TRBJ1-6, the full variable domain is DSGVTQTPKHLITATGQRVTLRCSPRSGDLSVYWYQQSLDQGLQFLIQYYNGEERAKGNILERFSAQQFPDLHSELNLSSLELGDSALYFCASSAEGDWNSPLHFGNGTRLTVT.

The rearrangement uses TRBV5-1 and TRBJ2-1; the D call may be TRBD1 or TRBD2 (5 bases each). Between the trimmed V and J ends, which lost 4 bases and 0 bases, there was a span of 11 bases. Germline-derived CDR1 and CDR2 are SGHRS and YFSETQ. The CDR3 contains 15 residues. The DNA for the CDR3 is TGCGCCAGCAGCAATACTGGGGGCTCCTACAATGAGCAGTTCTTC. The encoded protein is CASSNTGGSYNEQFF.

CDR3 region: CASSPSRTYTGELFF. The CDR3, as DNA: TGTGCCAGCAGCCCCAGCCGTACGTACACCGGGGAGCTGTTTTTT. The chain joins TRBV11-2 to TRBJ2-2; D is unresolved. Germline V gene lookup returns CDR1 SGHAT and CDR2 FQNNGV. The V end lost 5 bases, the J end lost 3 bases, and 13 bases lay between the germline ends. The CDR3 contains 15 residues. Variable domain in full (rest from reference TRBV11-2 and TRBJ2-2): EAGVAQSPRYKIIEKRQSVAFWCNPISGHATLYWYQQILGQGPKLLIQFQNNGVVDDSQLPKDRFSAERLKGVDSTLKIQPAKLEDSAVYLCASSPSRTYTGELFFGEGSRLTVL.

There are a few counts of this clonotype. The CDR3 region is CATSRGFSETQYF. The DNA for the CDR3 is TGTGCCACCAGCAGAGGGTTTTCCGAGACCCAGTACTTC. This chain links TRBV15 with TRBJ2-5; no clear D. The length of the CDR3 is 13 residues. CDR1 is LNHNV and CDR2 is YYDKDF in the germline V gene (reference sequence). V dropped 1 base and J dropped 5 bases, with 8 bases sitting between them.

V is TRBV6-2 or TRBV6-3 and J is TRBJ1-5; D is ambiguous. The CDR3 covers 14 residues. V was cut by 3 bases and J by 3 bases, with 9 bases left in between. The V gene's germline CDR1 is MNHEY and CDR2 SVGEGT. The CDR3 region is CASSYSRINQPQHF. In nucleotides, the CDR3 is TGTGCCAGCAGTTATAGTCGGATCAATCAGCCCCAGCATTTT.

This clonotype was detected a few times. The chain joins TRBV6-1 to TRBJ2-5; 12 nucleotides match TRBD1. This CDR3 has 17 residues. V lost 5 bases, J lost 4 bases, and 11 bases stayed unmatched. Germline loops: CDR1 MNHNS, CDR2 SASEGT. CDR3: CASSRLLGQGAGETQYF. CDR3 DNA sequence: TGTGCCAGCAGTCGTCTATTGGGACAGGGGGCGGGAGAGACCCAGTACTTC.

This clonotype has a count of ten or more. The chain joins TRBV28 to TRBJ2-7, with TRBD2 matching 10 bases. This CDR3 is built from 14 residues. The trim removed 2 bases at V and 7 bases at J, leaving 5 bases unmatched. Germline V gene lookup returns CDR1 MDHEN and CDR2 SYDVKM. The CDR3 nucleotides read TGTGCCAGCAGTTTACTAGCGGGAGCCCGAGAGCAGTACTTC. This gives the protein CASSLLAGAREQYF. The complete variable domain, with remaining parts taken from reference TRBV28 and TRBJ2-7, reads DVKVTQSSRYLVKRTGEKVFLECVQDMDHENMFWYRQDPGLGLRLIYFSYDVKMKEKGDIPEGYSVSREKKERFSLILESASTNQTSMYLCASSLLAGAREQYFGPGTRLTVT.